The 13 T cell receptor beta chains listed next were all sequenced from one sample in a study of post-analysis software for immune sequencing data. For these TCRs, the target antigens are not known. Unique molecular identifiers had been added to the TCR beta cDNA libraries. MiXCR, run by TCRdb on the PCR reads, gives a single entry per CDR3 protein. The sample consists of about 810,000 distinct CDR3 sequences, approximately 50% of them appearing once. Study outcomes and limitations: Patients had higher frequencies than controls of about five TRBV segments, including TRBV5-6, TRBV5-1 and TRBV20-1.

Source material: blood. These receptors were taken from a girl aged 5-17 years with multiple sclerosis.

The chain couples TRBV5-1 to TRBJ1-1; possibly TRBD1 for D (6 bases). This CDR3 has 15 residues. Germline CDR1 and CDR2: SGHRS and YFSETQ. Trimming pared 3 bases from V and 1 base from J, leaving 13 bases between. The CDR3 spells CASSWGQGTNTEAFF. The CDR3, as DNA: TGCGCCAGCAGCTGGGGTCAGGGGACGAACACTGAAGCTTTCTTT.

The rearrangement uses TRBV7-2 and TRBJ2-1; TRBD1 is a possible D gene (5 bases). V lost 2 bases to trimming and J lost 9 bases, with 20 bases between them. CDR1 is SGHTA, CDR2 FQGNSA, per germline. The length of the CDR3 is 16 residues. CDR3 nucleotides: TGTGCCAGCAGCTTATCCACAGGTGGTGGTCACAGTGAGCAGTTCTTC. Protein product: CASSLSTGGGHSEQFF.

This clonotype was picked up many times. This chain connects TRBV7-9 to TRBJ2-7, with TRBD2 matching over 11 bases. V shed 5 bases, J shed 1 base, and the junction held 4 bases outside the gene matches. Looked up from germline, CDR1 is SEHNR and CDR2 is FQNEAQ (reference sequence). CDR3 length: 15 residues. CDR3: CASSLLAGGSYEQYF. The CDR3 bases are TGTGCCAGCAGCCTTCTAGCGGGGGGTTCCTACGAGCAGTACTTC.

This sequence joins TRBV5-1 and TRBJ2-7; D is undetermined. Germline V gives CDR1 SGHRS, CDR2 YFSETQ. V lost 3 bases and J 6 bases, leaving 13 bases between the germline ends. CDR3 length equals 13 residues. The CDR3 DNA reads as TGCGCCAGCAGCTCCCCCGGCCCCAGCGAGCAGTACTTC. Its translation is CASSSPGPSEQYF.

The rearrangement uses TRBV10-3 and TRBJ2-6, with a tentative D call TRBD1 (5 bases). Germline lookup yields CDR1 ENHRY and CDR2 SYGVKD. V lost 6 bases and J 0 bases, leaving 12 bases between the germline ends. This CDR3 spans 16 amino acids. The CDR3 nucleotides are TGTGCCATCAGCCCCCGAGACAGCTCTGGGGCCAACGTCCTGACTTTC. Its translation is CAISPRDSSGANVLTF.

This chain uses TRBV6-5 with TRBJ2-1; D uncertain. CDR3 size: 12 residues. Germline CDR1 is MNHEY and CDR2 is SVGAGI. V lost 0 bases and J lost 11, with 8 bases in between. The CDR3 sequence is CASSYSLGKQFF. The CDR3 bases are TGTGCCAGCAGTTACTCTTTAGGGAAGCAGTTCTTC.

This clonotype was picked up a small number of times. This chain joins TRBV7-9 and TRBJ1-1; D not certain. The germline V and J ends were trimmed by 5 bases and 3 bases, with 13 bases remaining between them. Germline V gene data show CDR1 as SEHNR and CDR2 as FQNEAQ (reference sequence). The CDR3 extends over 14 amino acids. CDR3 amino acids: CASSPTGVDTEAFF. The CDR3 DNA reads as TGTGCCAGCAGCCCGACGGGCGTAGACACTGAAGCTTTCTTT.

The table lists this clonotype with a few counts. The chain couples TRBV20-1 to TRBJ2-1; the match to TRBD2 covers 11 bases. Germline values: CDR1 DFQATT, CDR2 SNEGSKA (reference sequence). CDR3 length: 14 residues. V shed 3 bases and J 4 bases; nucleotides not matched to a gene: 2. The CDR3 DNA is TGCAGTGCTAGTTCTAGCGGGGGGTACAATGAGCAGTTCTTC. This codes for CSASSSGGYNEQFF.

CDR3 protein: CSARRDGGTDTQYF. In nucleotides, the CDR3 is TGCAGTGCTAGACGAGACGGAGGAACAGATACGCAGTATTTT. The chain has TRBV20-1 and TRBJ2-3; tentative D call: TRBD2 (5 bases). CDR1 DFQATT and CDR2 SNEGSKA come from the germline V gene (reference sequence). The ends were cut back, 2 bases at V and 3 bases at J, with 12 bases in the middle. The CDR3 extends over 14 amino acids.

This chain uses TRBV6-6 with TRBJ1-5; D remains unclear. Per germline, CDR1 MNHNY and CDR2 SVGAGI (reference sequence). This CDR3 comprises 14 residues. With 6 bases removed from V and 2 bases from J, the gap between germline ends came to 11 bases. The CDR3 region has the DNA TGTGCCAGCAGACTGACGAACGGCAATCAGCCCCAGCATTTT. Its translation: CASRLTNGNQPQHF.

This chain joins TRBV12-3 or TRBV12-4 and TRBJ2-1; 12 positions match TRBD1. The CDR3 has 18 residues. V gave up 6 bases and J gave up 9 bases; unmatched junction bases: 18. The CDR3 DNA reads TGTGCCAGCAGCACCGGGACAGGGGGCGCGCGCAGCAGCTCTGAGCAGTTCTTC. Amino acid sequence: CASSTGTGGARSSSEQFF.

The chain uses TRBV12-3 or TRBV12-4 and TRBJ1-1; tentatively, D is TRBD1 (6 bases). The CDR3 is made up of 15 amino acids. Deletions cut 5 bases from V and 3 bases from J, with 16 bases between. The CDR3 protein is CASSPPDRWYTEAFF. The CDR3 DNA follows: TGTGCCAGCAGTCCCCCGGACAGATGGTACACTGAAGCTTTCTTT.

CDR3 loop: CASSPGAGNEQFF. The CDR3 DNA follows: TGTGCCAGCAGTCCGGGGGCTGGGAATGAGCAGTTCTTC. V is TRBV12-3 or TRBV12-4 and J is TRBJ2-1; D assignment may be TRBD1 or TRBD2 (6 bases each). Trimming stripped 5 bases from V and 7 bases from J, with 12 bases between. The CDR3 sequence is 13 residues long.